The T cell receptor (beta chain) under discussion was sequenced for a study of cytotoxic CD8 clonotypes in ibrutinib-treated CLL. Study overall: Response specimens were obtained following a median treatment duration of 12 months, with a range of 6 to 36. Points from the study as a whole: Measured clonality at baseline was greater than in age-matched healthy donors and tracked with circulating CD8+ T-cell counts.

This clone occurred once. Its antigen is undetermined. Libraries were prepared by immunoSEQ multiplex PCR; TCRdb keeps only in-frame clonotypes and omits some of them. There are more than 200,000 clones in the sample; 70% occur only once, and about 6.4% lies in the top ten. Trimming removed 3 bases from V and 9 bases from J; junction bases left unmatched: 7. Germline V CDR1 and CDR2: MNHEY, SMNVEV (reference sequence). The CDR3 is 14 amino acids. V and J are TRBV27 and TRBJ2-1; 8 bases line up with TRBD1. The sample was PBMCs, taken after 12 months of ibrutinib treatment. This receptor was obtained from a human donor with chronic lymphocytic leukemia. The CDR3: CASSFAGGRGEQFF. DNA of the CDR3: TGTGCCAGCAGTTTCGCAGGGGGCCGGGGTGAGCAGTTCTTC.